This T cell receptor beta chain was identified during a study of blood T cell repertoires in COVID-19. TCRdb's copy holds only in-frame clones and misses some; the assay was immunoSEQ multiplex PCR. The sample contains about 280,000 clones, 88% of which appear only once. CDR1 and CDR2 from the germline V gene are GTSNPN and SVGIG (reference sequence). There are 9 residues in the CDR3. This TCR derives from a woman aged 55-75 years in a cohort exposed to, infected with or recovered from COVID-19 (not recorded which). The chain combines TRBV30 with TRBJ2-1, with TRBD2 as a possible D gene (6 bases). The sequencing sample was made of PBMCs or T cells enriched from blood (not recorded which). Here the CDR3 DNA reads TGTGGGGCCGGGGGTGAGCAGTTCTTC. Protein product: CGAGGEQFF. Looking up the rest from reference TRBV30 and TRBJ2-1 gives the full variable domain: SQTIHQWPATLVQPVGSPLSLECTVEGTSNPNLYWYRQAAGRGLQLLFYSVGIGQISSEVPQNLSASRPQDRQFILSSKKLLLSDSGFYLCGAGGEQFFGPGTRLTVL.